Presented here are 5 T cell receptor beta chains from one specimen sequenced in a study of shared T cell receptors in the human thymus. This table comes from immunoSEQ multiplex PCR, and its TCRdb copy is limited to in-frame clones, with some not included. The data contain 700,000 to 750,000 clones, around 85% of them singletons. These data are also associated with another study on human thymus T cells.

Specimen: thymocytes. Receptors were obtained from a girl in the first two years of life with a congenital heart defect.

The chain combines TRBV7-9 with TRBJ2-5; tentatively, D is TRBD2 (6 bases). Germline V gene data show CDR1 as SEHNR and CDR2 as FQNEAQ (reference sequence). V was clipped by 5 bases and J by 2 bases, with 15 bases between them. The CDR3 has 15 amino acids. The CDR3 region has the DNA TGTGCCAGCAGCGGGGGACTCCGGGGGCAAGAGACCCAGTACTTC. Its translation is CASSGGLRGQETQYF.

This clone appeared a single time. The chain uses TRBV30 and TRBJ1-6; D remains ambiguous. This CDR3 has 15 amino acids. V was pared by 5 bases and J by 9 bases, with 20 bases between. Germline V gene lookup returns CDR1 GTSNPN and CDR2 SVGIG (reference sequence). CDR3 sequence (DNA): TGTGCCTGGGGTATATACGTTGGGAGTGGTTCACCCCTCCACTTT. Translated, it gives CAWGIYVGSGSPLHF.

This chain uses TRBV5-4 with TRBJ2-3, with 7 bases that match TRBD2. CDR3 size: 14 residues. Germline CDR1 and CDR2: SGHNT and YYREEE (reference sequence). After removal of 6 bases from V and 4 bases from J, the junction contained 8 bases not matched to a gene. The CDR3 here is CASIAGEAPDTQYF. CDR3 sequence (DNA): TGTGCCAGCATTGCGGGGGAAGCCCCAGATACGCAGTATTTT.

Notes on this clone: Other DNA sequences of this sample code for an identical CDR3. This chain connects TRBV5-1 to TRBJ2-2; 11 bases fit TRBD2. This CDR3 region has 16 residues. V trimming: 2 bases; J trimming: 5 bases; junction bases outside the gene matches: 5. Germline V lookup: CDR1 SGHRS, CDR2 YFSETQ. The CDR3 DNA reads TGCGCCAGCAGCTTAGCACTAGCGGGGGTGACCGGGGAGCTGTTTTTT. Translated, it gives CASSLALAGVTGELFF.

This clone has only a few counts. This sequence joins TRBV19 and TRBJ1-1, with D unresolved. The CDR3 is made up of 11 amino acids. Germline-derived CDR1 and CDR2 are LNHDA and SQIVND (reference sequence). Trimming removed 7 bases from V and 0 bases from J, with 3 bases in between. CDR3 sequence reads: CASNMNTEAFF. The CDR3, as DNA: TGTGCCAGTAACATGAACACTGAAGCTTTCTTT. Filled out from reference TRBV19 and TRBJ1-1, the complete variable domain reads DGGITQSPKYLFRKEGQNVTLSCEQNLNHDAMYWYRQDPGQGLRLIYYSQIVNDFQKGDIAEGYSVSREKKESFPLTVTSAQKNPTAFYLCASNMNTEAFFGQGTRLTVV.